Below, 20 T cell receptor beta chains from the same sample are listed, as sequenced in a study of T-cell memory formation after mild COVID-19. One entry per CDR3 protein results from TCRdb running MiXCR on the 5' RACE reads. The table records 68,000 or so distinct CDR3 sequences, 15% to 20% of them present only once. Sequencing input: PBMCs or a T cell subset sorted from them (not recorded which). Receptor source: an adult woman who had mild COVID-19 (a few samples of this study predate the infection). Cell type and time point are not known.

In this sample, this clonotype turned up many times. J is TRBJ2-3 and V is TRBV11-2; no firm D call. The CDR3 length is 15 residues. The V end lost 5 bases, the J end lost 0 bases, and 12 bases lay between the germline ends. Germline CDR1 SGHAT, CDR2 FQNNGV. The CDR3 nucleotides are TGTGCCAGCAGCCAGAGCAGACCTAGCACAGATACGCAGTATTTT. Translation: CASSQSRPSTDTQYF.

The rearrangement joins TRBV5-1 to TRBJ2-7; 7 bases map to TRBD2. This CDR3 has 15 amino acids. The J segment lost 6 bases and the V segment lost 0 bases, leaving 9 bases of the junction unmatched. Germline-derived CDR1 and CDR2 are SGHRS and YFSETQ. Written as DNA, the CDR3 is TGCGCCAGCAGCTTGGACGTAGACGGGGGGATCGAGCAGTACTTC. This encodes CASSLDVDGGIEQYF.

This clonotype has a handful of counts. The chain links TRBV6-4 to TRBJ2-3; 10 positions agree with TRBD1. V shed 5 bases, J shed 4 bases, and the junction held 6 bases outside the gene matches. Germline V gene sequence: CDR1 MRHNA, CDR2 SNTAGT. The CDR3 has 15 amino acids. This chain's CDR3 is CASSQTGGESDTQYF. For the CDR3, the DNA is TGTGCCAGCAGTCAGACAGGGGGCGAATCAGATACGCAGTATTTT.

The V gene is TRBV9, the J gene TRBJ2-7, with TRBD2 matching 7 bases. CDR3 length: 15 amino acids. CDR1 is SGDLS and CDR2 is YYNGEE in the germline V gene. V shed 4 bases, J shed 2 bases, and the junction held 9 bases outside the gene matches. The CDR3 reads CASSSEGLAAYEQYF. The DNA for the CDR3 is TGTGCCAGCAGCTCCGAGGGGCTAGCGGCCTACGAGCAGTACTTC.

V gene TRBV12-3 or TRBV12-4 combines with J gene TRBJ2-1; 11 nucleotides match TRBD2. J lost 7 bases, V lost 5 bases, and 10 bases had no gene match. The CDR3 sequence is 16 residues long. The CDR3 region is CASSGPLAGAFNEQFF. The CDR3, as DNA: TGTGCCAGCAGTGGCCCACTAGCGGGAGCTTTTAATGAGCAGTTCTTC.

This chain uses TRBV27 with TRBJ2-5; 7 nucleotides match TRBD2. Per the germline V gene, CDR1 is MNHEY and CDR2 is SMNVEV (reference sequence). This CDR3 spans 15 amino acids. Trimming took 5 bases from V and 5 from J; bases not matched to a gene: 11. Written as DNA, the CDR3 is TGTGCCAGCAGTGCTGGAAGAGCGGGGCGGGAGACCCAGTACTTC. Residues: CASSAGRAGRETQYF.

V usage is TRBV6-5 and J usage is TRBJ1-1, with 9 positions matching TRBD1. V lost 6 bases and J lost 1; bases outside the gene matches: 3. The CDR3 extends over 14 amino acids. CDR1 is MNHEY and CDR2 is SVGAGI in the germline V gene. CDR3 residues: CASSPTGGNTEAFF. The CDR3 DNA reads TGTGCCAGCAGCCCGACAGGGGGGAACACTGAAGCTTTCTTT.

This clonotype was observed a handful of times. This chain uses TRBV9 with TRBJ2-1, with D unresolved. Germline lookup yields CDR1 SGDLS and CDR2 YYNGEE. The CDR3 has 15 amino acids. Trimming shortened V by 2 bases and J by 0 bases, and 9 bases separated the two germline ends. This chain's CDR3 is CASSVAPSSYNEQFF. As DNA, the CDR3 is TGTGCCAGCAGCGTCGCGCCGAGCTCCTACAATGAGCAGTTCTTC. The full variable domain, with the rest looked up from reference TRBV9 and TRBJ2-1, is DSGVTQTPKHLITATGQRVTLRCSPRSGDLSVYWYQQSLDQGLQFLIQYYNGEERAKGNILERFSAQQFPDLHSELNLSSLELGDSALYFCASSVAPSSYNEQFFGPGTRLTVL.

CDR3 amino acids: CASSPRERNEQFF. The CDR3 DNA is TGTGCCAGCAGCCCGCGGGAACGCAATGAGCAGTTCTTC. V and J are TRBV13 and TRBJ2-1; TRBD2 is a possible D gene (6 bases). V was trimmed by 5 bases and J by 6 bases, leaving 11 bases between them. The CDR3 totals 13 residues. Germline assignment: CDR1 PRHDT and CDR2 FYEKMQ (reference sequence).

This clonotype was detected a few times. The chain is built from TRBV5-1 and TRBJ1-1; tentatively, D is TRBD1 (5 bases). This CDR3 is built from 14 residues. The germline V and J ends were trimmed by 0 bases and 7 bases, with 13 bases remaining between them. Germline CDR1 and CDR2: SGHRS and YFSETQ. The CDR3: CASSLVGGRGEAFF. CDR3 DNA sequence: TGCGCCAGCAGCTTGGTGGGGGGTCGGGGTGAAGCTTTCTTT.

CDR3 sequence reads: CASSLGLAENYEQYF. CDR3 nucleotides: TGTGCCAGCAGCTTAGGGCTAGCGGAGAACTACGAGCAGTACTTC. This chain links TRBV13 with TRBJ2-7; TRBD2 aligns across 7 bases. The CDR3 is 15 residues long. V lost 0 bases and J lost 3; bases outside the gene matches: 5. Germline loops: CDR1 PRHDT, CDR2 FYEKMQ (reference sequence).

The chain joins TRBV5-1 to TRBJ2-3; D perhaps matches TRBD1 (6 bases). V lost 4 bases to trimming and J lost 3 bases, with 15 bases between them. Germline values: CDR1 SGHRS, CDR2 YFSETQ. The CDR3 is 15 residues long. The CDR3 spells CASSPGWGRTDTQYF. The CDR3 DNA reads as TGCGCCAGCAGCCCCGGCTGGGGGCGGACAGATACGCAGTATTTT.

The chain joins TRBV2 to TRBJ1-5, with D possibly being TRBD1 (6 bases). This CDR3 region has 15 residues. V lost 5 bases and J lost 4, with 15 bases in between. Germline lookup yields CDR1 SNHLY and CDR2 FYNNEI. The CDR3 reads CASSPQGGGNQPQHF. The CDR3 DNA reads as TGTGCCAGCAGTCCCCAGGGAGGGGGTAATCAGCCCCAGCATTTT.

This clonotype was seen more than once but under ten times. V gene TRBV6-2 or TRBV6-3 combines with J gene TRBJ1-2; 10 bases map to TRBD1. The CDR3 runs 14 residues. With V trimmed by 4 bases and J by 7 bases, 6 bases remained unmatched. The germline V gene encodes CDR1 MNHEY and CDR2 SVGEGT. In DNA, the CDR3 is TGTGCCAGCAGTTTAGCCGACAGGGGGCTTGGCTACACCTTC. This gives the protein CASSLADRGLGYTF.

The rearrangement joins TRBV20-1 to TRBJ2-7; no reliable D call. V lost 7 bases and J 3 bases, leaving 10 bases between the germline ends. Germline assignment: CDR1 DFQATT and CDR2 SNEGSKA (reference sequence). The CDR3 totals 11 residues. CDR3 sequence (DNA): TGCAGTGTTGGGAATGACTACGAGCAGTACTTC. Its translation is CSVGNDYEQYF.

The V call is TRBV7-6, the J call TRBJ1-2; 7 nucleotides line up with TRBD1. V trimming: 4 bases; J trimming: 3 bases; junction bases outside the gene matches: 5. The germline V gene has CDR1 SGHVS and CDR2 FNYEAQ. This CDR3 is 14 amino acids long. CDR3 in amino acids: CASSSRDRDYGYTF. CDR3 nucleotide sequence: TGTGCCAGCAGCTCGCGGGACAGAGACTATGGCTACACCTTC.

This clonotype has just a few counts. This chain connects TRBV6-5 to TRBJ1-1; D perhaps matches TRBD1 (5 bases). The CDR3 contains 17 residues. V lost 2 bases, J lost 0 bases, and 16 bases lay in between. Germline V lookup: CDR1 MNHEY, CDR2 SVGAGI. Here the CDR3 reads CASSYVSPGLMNTEAFF. The CDR3 DNA follows: TGTGCCAGCAGTTACGTCTCCCCGGGACTTATGAACACTGAAGCTTTCTTT.

Ten or more counts support this clonotype. CDR3 sequence (DNA): TGCGCCAGCAGCCAAGGACTAGGATGGTACGAGCAGTACTTC. It specifies CASSQGLGWYEQYF. This sequence joins TRBV5-1 and TRBJ2-7; TRBD2 agrees at 7 bases. This CDR3 comprises 14 residues. Germline CDR1 and CDR2: SGHRS and YFSETQ. V gave up 4 bases and J gave up 4 bases; unmatched junction bases: 8.

This clonotype was recorded many times. The rearrangement uses TRBV9 and TRBJ1-5; D is unresolved. Germline-derived CDR1 and CDR2 are SGDLS and YYNGEE. Trimming left V 2 bases short and J 4 bases short, with 7 bases between. This CDR3 has 13 amino acids. The CDR3 DNA reads as TGTGCCAGCAGCGTGGGGAGTAATCAGCCCCAGCATTTT. Its protein product is CASSVGSNQPQHF.

This chain uses TRBV20-1 with TRBJ2-7; 7 nucleotides match TRBD1. The germline gives CDR1 DFQATT, CDR2 SNEGSKA (reference sequence). After removal of 2 bases from V and 1 base from J, the junction contained 5 bases not matched to a gene. The CDR3 has 14 amino acids. The CDR3 loop is CSARQTGVSYEQYF. CDR3 bases: TGCAGTGCTAGACAAACAGGGGTATCCTACGAGCAGTACTTC.